Presented here are 25 T cell receptor beta chains from one specimen sequenced in a study of blood T cells in healthy people across ages. A second PCR of 7 to 11 cycles used a sample-barcoded 5' primer and a J-beta primer mix. TCRdb processed the 5' RACE reads anew with MiXCR; each CDR3 protein has one entry. The sample holds 650,000 or so distinct CDR3 sequences, over 40% seen once. The sample was blood. These receptor sequences come from a woman of 80 years or more in good health.

The chain has TRBV12-3 or TRBV12-4 and TRBJ2-2; no reliable D call. The CDR3 is 14 amino acids. The V end was cut by 3 bases, the J end by 4 bases, with 9 bases between. CDR3 coding DNA: TGTGCCAGCAGTTTTCTAGGGCTCACCGGGGAGCTGTTTTTT. Translating gives CASSFLGLTGELFF.

The chain joins TRBV12-3 or TRBV12-4 to TRBJ1-6; D call uncertain. Trimming removed 6 bases at V and 7 bases at J, with 13 bases between. The CDR3 consists of 14 residues. CDR3: CASRRGPENSPLHF. The CDR3 DNA follows: TGTGCCAGCAGGCGCGGACCGGAGAATTCACCCCTCCACTTT.

This rearrangement joins TRBV7-2 to TRBJ2-3; D remains ambiguous. CDR3 length: 12 residues. CDR1 SGHTA and CDR2 FQGNSA come from the germline V gene. V lost 6 bases and J lost 5, with 9 bases in between. The CDR3 loop reads CASRAGVDTQYF. CDR3 sequence (DNA): TGTGCCAGCAGAGCAGGAGTAGATACGCAGTATTTT.

This clonotype has only a few counts. The chain carries TRBV3-1 and TRBJ1-4; 7 nucleotides line up with TRBD1. V shed 5 bases, J shed 0 bases, and the junction held 9 bases outside the gene matches. Germline V lookup: CDR1 LGHDT, CDR2 YNNKEL (reference sequence). This CDR3 is built from 17 residues. CDR3 nucleotide sequence: TGTGCCAGCAGCGGGACAGTGCTGTCCACAACTAATGAAAAACTGTTTTTT. Protein product: CASSGTVLSTTNEKLFF. Looking up the rest from reference TRBV3-1 and TRBJ1-4 gives the full variable domain: DTAVSQTPKYLVTQMGNDKSIKCEQNLGHDTMYWYKQDSKKFLKIMFSYNNKELIINETVPNRFSPKSPDKAHLNLHINSLELGDSAVYFCASSGTVLSTTNEKLFFGSGTQLSVL.

The table lists this clonotype with a few counts. The V gene is TRBV5-1, the J gene TRBJ1-1; no clear D. The CDR3 totals 13 residues. In germline, CDR1 is SGHRS, CDR2 YFSETQ. Between the trimmed V and J ends, which lost 5 bases and 6 bases, there was a span of 14 bases. The CDR3 bases are TGCGCCAGCAGTGGGCCTGCGGTCTCTGAAGCTTTCTTT. Protein product: CASSGPAVSEAFF.

This clonotype was recorded at least ten times. The chain has TRBV27 and TRBJ1-6; tentative D call: TRBD1 (5 bases). CDR1 is MNHEY and CDR2 is SMNVEV in the germline V gene (reference sequence). The V end lost 3 bases, the J end lost 4 bases, and 22 bases lay between the germline ends. The CDR3 extends over 19 amino acids. The CDR3 protein is CASSLTTGAGRSYNSPLHF. DNA of the CDR3: TGTGCCAGCAGTTTGACCACCGGGGCTGGGCGGAGTTATAATTCACCCCTCCACTTT.

This clonotype was seen more than once but under ten times. This chain links TRBV20-1 with TRBJ2-6; the D gene is possibly TRBD2 (6 bases). Germline CDR1 and CDR2: DFQATT and SNEGSKA (reference sequence). The CDR3 covers 14 residues. Trimming took off 3 bases at V and 2 bases at J, with 8 bases between the two ends. The CDR3 sequence is CSASGGTGANVLTF. The CDR3 DNA reads TGCAGTGCTAGTGGGGGGACTGGGGCCAACGTCCTGACTTTC.

The rearrangement joins TRBV5-1 to TRBJ1-1; perhaps TRBD1 as D (6 bases). The CDR3 loop spans 15 amino acids. CDR1 is SGHRS and CDR2 is YFSETQ in the germline V gene. The V gene lost 5 bases and the J gene lost 1 base, with 15 bases spanning the gap. The CDR3 region is CASRPRQERNTEAFF. In DNA form, the CDR3 reads TGCGCCAGCAGACCCCGACAGGAACGGAACACTGAAGCTTTCTTT.

The chain employs TRBV5-1 and TRBJ2-5; D is unresolved. Trimming left V 2 bases short and J 1 base short, with 9 bases between. Per the germline V gene, CDR1 is SGHRS and CDR2 is YFSETQ. This CDR3 has 14 residues. The chain's CDR3 is CASSFNWVQETQYF. For the CDR3, the DNA is TGCGCCAGCAGCTTTAATTGGGTCCAAGAGACCCAGTACTTC.

The chain combines TRBV6-1 with TRBJ1-6, with 12 bases lining up with TRBD1. CDR3 size: 15 residues. CDR1 is MNHNS, CDR2 SASEGT, per germline. Trimming removed 3 bases from V and 7 bases from J; junction bases left unmatched: 1. The CDR3 bases are TGTGCCAGCAGTGAGGGGACAGGGGGCAATTCACCCCTCCACTTT. It is translated as CASSEGTGGNSPLHF.

Ten or more counts support this clonotype. V usage is TRBV18 and J usage is TRBJ2-1, with 8 bases that match TRBD2. V lost 0 bases to trimming and J lost 6 bases; unmatched junction nucleotides: 13. This CDR3 is built from 18 residues. The germline V gene has CDR1 KGHSH and CDR2 LQKENI. The CDR3 coding sequence is TGTGCCAGCTCACCACCGAGGGCCGGGACTAGAGGTGCCAATGAGCAGTTCTTC. Its translation: CASSPPRAGTRGANEQFF.

This clonotype was seen many times. The CDR3 spells CASSLILAGLSGANVLTF. The CDR3 DNA sequence: TGTGCCAGCAGCTTGATACTAGCGGGGCTCTCTGGGGCCAACGTCCTGACTTTC. This chain joins TRBV5-6 and TRBJ2-6; 10 nucleotides align to TRBD2. After removal of 1 base from V and 0 bases from J, the junction contained 4 bases not matched to a gene. The germline gives CDR1 SGHDT, CDR2 YYEEEE. The CDR3 extends over 18 amino acids.

For this clonotype: Just one base apart from a much larger clone, this may be a read error. The chain has TRBV28 and TRBJ2-1, with D uncertain. V was clipped by 6 bases and J by 7 bases, with 16 bases between them. This CDR3 contains 14 residues. In germline, CDR1 is MDHEN, CDR2 SYDVKM. CDR3 bases: TGTGCCAGCAGAGGGATAGGCAAAGGAAATGAGCAGTTCTTC. This translates into CASRGIGKGNEQFF.

This clonotype was picked up one time. A read error may produce the germline difference seen at one junction end. The genes are TRBV5-4 and TRBJ1-2; 9 bases agree with TRBD1. The CDR3 contains 17 residues. The germline V gene has CDR1 SGHNT and CDR2 YYREEE (reference sequence). The CDR3 spells CVSSSPYTGTGNYGYTF. The CDR3 bases are TGTGTCAGCAGCTCACCGTATACCGGGACAGGGAACTATGGCTACACCTTC.

The chain has TRBV27 and TRBJ2-1, with D possibly matching TRBD2 (6 bases). Germline V gene sequence: CDR1 MNHEY, CDR2 SMNVEV (reference sequence). V shed 5 bases and J shed 4 bases, with 18 bases lying between them. The CDR3 sequence is 16 residues long. The CDR3 nucleotides are TGTGCCAGCAGTCTTAGAGCTAGCGCGGTTTACAATGAGCAGTTCTTC. This translates into CASSLRASAVYNEQFF.

Only one count was recorded for this clonotype. V is TRBV2 and J is TRBJ2-5; perhaps TRBD1 as D (7 bases). Per the germline V gene, CDR1 is SNHLY and CDR2 is FYNNEI. With 2 bases removed from V and 2 bases from J, the gap between germline ends came to 15 bases. The CDR3 is 16 residues long. CDR3 coding DNA: TGTGCCAGCAGTGAATTGGGGGGACAGCTTCAAGAGACCCAGTACTTC. It encodes CASSELGGQLQETQYF.

CDR3: CASNRGPQETQYF. The CDR3 nucleotides read TGTGCCAGCAACCGTGGCCCTCAAGAGACCCAGTACTTC. The genes are TRBV7-2 and TRBJ2-5; D is unclear. This CDR3 region has 13 residues. The V and J ends lost 7 bases and 2 bases respectively, with 11 bases between them. Germline V CDR1 and CDR2: SGHTA, FQGNSA.

The chain couples TRBV20-1 to TRBJ1-4, with D hard to call. Trimming left V 5 bases short and J 8 bases short, with 9 bases between. Germline CDR1 DFQATT, CDR2 SNEGSKA (reference sequence). The CDR3 loop spans 11 amino acids. The CDR3 loop reads CSAPGREKLFF. CDR3 coding DNA: TGCAGTGCTCCGGGCCGCGAAAAACTGTTTTTT.

This clonotype was observed at least ten times. This rearrangement joins TRBV27 to TRBJ2-1, with D tentatively TRBD2 (6 bases). CDR3 length equals 17 residues. Germline V lookup: CDR1 MNHEY, CDR2 SMNVEV (reference sequence). The V end lost 6 bases, the J end lost 5 bases, and 23 bases lay between the germline ends. The CDR3 protein is CASSPTPGLASNNEQFF. DNA of the CDR3: TGTGCCAGCAGCCCCACCCCCGGCCTAGCGTCTAACAATGAGCAGTTCTTC.

This clonotype is a singleton in its sample. V usage is TRBV27 and J usage is TRBJ1-6; no definite D call. The CDR3 extends over 13 amino acids. Germline V CDR1 and CDR2: MNHEY, SMNVEV (reference sequence). V lost 0 bases and J lost 10, with 7 bases in between. CDR3 sequence: CASSLSPQSPLHF. DNA for the CDR3: TGTGCCAGCAGTTTATCGCCCCAGTCACCCCTCCACTTT.

On this clonotype itself: A much larger clone differs from this one at a single base, so this may be a read error. The CDR3 sequence is CASSPAGTGGIDTQYF. The DNA of the CDR3 is TGTGCCAGCTCACCAGCGGGGACAGGTGGCATAGATACGCAGTATTTT. This chain links TRBV18 with TRBJ2-3, with TRBD1 identical over 8 bases. The CDR3 sequence is 16 residues long. Losses at the gene ends were 2 bases for V and 5 bases for J; bases not matched to a gene: 9. Germline CDR1 and CDR2: KGHSH and LQKENI.

In regard to this clonotype: A much larger clone is a single base away; this may be a read error. J is TRBJ2-7 and V is TRBV5-1; 10 nucleotides match TRBD1. The CDR3 is 13 residues long. Per germline, CDR1 SGHRS and CDR2 YFSETQ. Here the CDR3 reads CASSGTGAYERYF. The CDR3 DNA reads TGCGCCAGCTCCGGGACAGGGGCCTACGAGCGGTACTTC.

The chain is built from TRBV24-1 and TRBJ2-1; 8 bases align to TRBD2. The trim removed 8 bases at V and 3 bases at J, leaving 11 bases unmatched. The germline V gene encodes CDR1 KGHDR and CDR2 SFDVKD. There are 16 residues in the CDR3. CDR3 sequence reads: CATNPSSAGGYNEQFF. CDR3 in DNA: TGTGCCACCAACCCATCTTCCGCGGGAGGCTACAATGAGCAGTTCTTC.

The chain uses TRBV7-9 and TRBJ2-3; no clear D. Looked up from germline, CDR1 is SEHNR and CDR2 is FQNEAQ (reference sequence). V lost 5 bases and J lost 0, with 15 bases in between. The CDR3 runs 16 residues. DNA for the CDR3: TGTGCCAGCAGCCCAAAGCCCGTGGCTAGCACAGATACGCAGTATTTT. Amino acid sequence: CASSPKPVASTDTQYF.

The chain recombines TRBV28 with TRBJ1-5; no reliable D call. The V and J ends lost 2 bases and 7 bases respectively, with 3 bases between them. The CDR3 sequence is 11 residues long. Germline V gene data show CDR1 as MDHEN and CDR2 as SYDVKM. In nucleotides, the CDR3 is TGTGCCAGCAGTTTAACCCAGCCCCAGCATTTT. Its translation is CASSLTQPQHF.